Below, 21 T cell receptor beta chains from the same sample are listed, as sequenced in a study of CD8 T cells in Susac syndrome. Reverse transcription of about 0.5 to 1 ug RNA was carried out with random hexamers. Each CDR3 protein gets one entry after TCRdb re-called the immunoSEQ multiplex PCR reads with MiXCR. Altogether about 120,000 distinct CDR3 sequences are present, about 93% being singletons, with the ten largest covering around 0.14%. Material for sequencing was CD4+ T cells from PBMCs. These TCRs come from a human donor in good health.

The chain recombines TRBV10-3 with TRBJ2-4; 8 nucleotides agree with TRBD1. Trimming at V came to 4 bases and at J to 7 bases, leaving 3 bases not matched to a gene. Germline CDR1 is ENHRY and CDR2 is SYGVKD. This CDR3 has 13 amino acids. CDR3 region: CAISATGENIQYF. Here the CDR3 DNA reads TGTGCCATCAGTGCGACAGGGGAGAACATTCAGTACTTC.

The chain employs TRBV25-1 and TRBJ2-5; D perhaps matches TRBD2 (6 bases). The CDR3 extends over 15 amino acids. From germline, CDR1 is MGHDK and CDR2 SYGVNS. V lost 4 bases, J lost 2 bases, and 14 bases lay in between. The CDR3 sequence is CASSASGTPQETQYF. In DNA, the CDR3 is TGTGCCAGCAGTGCATCCGGGACTCCACAAGAGACCCAGTACTTC.

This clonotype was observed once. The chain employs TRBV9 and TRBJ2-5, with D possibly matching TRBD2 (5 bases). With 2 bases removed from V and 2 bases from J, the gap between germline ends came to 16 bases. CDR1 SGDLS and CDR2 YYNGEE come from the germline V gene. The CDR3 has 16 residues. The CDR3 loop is CASSVSADPLQETQYF. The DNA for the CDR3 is TGTGCCAGCAGCGTTTCAGCGGATCCTCTTCAAGAGACCCAGTACTTC.

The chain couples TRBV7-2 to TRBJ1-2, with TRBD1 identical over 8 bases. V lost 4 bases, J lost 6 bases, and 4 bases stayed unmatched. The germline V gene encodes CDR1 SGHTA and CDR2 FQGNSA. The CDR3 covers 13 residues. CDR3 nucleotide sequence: TGTGCCAGCAGCTCCCGACAGGGGAATGGCTACACCTTC. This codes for CASSSRQGNGYTF.

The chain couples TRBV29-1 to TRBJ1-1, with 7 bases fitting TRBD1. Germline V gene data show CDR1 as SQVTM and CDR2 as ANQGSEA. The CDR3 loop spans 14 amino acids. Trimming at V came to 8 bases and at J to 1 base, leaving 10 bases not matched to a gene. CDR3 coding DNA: TGCAGCCCGTCGAGGGGGCCTCCGAACACTGAAGCTTTCTTT. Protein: CSPSRGPPNTEAFF.

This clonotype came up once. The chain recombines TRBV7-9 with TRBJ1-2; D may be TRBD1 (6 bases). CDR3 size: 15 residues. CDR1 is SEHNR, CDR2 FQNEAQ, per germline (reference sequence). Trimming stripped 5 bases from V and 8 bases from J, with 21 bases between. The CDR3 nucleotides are TGTGCCAGCAGCGCGGTCGGTTCAACAGGGCTAGGCTACACCTTC. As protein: CASSAVGSTGLGYTF. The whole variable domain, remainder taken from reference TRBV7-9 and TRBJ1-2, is DTGVSQNPRHKITKRGQNVTFRCDPISEHNRLYWYRQTLGQGPEFLTYFQNEAQLEKSRLLSDRFSAERPKGSFSTLEIQRTEQGDSAMYLCASSAVGSTGLGYTFGSGTRLTVV.

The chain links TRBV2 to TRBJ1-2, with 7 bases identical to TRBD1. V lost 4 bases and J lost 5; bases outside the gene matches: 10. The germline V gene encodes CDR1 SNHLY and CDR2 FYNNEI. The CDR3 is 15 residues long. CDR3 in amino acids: CASSVSSRQGYGYTF. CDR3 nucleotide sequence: TGTGCCAGCAGTGTGTCTTCGAGACAGGGTTATGGCTACACCTTC.

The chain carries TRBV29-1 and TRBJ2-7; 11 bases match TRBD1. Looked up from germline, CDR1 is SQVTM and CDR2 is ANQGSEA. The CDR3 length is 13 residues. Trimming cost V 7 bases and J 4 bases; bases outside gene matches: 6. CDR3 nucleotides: TGCAGCGCCGGACAGGGGGCTGGTTACGAGCAGTACTTC. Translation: CSAGQGAGYEQYF.

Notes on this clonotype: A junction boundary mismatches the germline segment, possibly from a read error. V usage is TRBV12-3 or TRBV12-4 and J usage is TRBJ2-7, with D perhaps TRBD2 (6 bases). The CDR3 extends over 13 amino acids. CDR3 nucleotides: TGTGCCAGCAGCTTAGGAGGGGCGTCGTCGCAGTACTTC. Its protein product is CASSLGGASSQYF.

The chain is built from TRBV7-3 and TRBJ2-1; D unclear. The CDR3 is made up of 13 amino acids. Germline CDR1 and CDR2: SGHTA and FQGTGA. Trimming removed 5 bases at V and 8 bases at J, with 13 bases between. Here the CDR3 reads CASSPIPRDEQFF. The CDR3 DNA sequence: TGTGCCAGCAGCCCAATACCCCGGGATGAGCAGTTCTTC.

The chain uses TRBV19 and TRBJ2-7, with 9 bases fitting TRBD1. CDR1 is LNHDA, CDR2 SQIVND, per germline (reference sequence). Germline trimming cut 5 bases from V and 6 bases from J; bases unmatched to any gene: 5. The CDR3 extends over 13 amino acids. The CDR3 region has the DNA TGTGCCAGTAGTGGACAGGGGACGGGCGAGCAGTACTTC. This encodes CASSGQGTGEQYF.

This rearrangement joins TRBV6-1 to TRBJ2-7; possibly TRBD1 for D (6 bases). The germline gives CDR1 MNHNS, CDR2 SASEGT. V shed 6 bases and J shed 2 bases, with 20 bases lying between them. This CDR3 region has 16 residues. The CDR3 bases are TGTGCCAGCAGCTCCCAAGGGGGTCAACCCACCTACGAGCAGTACTTC. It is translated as CASSSQGGQPTYEQYF.

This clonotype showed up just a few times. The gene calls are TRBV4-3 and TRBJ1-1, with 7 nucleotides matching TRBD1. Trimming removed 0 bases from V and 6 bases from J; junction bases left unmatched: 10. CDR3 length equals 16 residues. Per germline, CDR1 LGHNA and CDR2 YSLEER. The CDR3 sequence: CASSQEVPQDRSEAFF. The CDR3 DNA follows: TGCGCCAGCAGCCAAGAGGTCCCCCAGGACAGGTCTGAAGCTTTCTTT.

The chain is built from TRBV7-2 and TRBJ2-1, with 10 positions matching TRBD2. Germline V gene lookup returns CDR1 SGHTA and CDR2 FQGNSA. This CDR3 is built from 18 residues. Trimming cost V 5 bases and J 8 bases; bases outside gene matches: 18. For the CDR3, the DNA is TGTGCCAGCAGCCACCCCCTACTAGCGGGGAGGCCTTTGGATGAGCAGTTCTTC. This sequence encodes CASSHPLLAGRPLDEQFF.

CDR3 nucleotides: TGCGCCAGCAGCCAAGGACAGGGACCAACCTACGAGCAGTACTTC. Protein sequence: CASSQGQGPTYEQYF. The chain is built from TRBV4-3 and TRBJ2-7; 7 bases map to TRBD1. Germline loops: CDR1 LGHNA, CDR2 YSLEER. V trimming: 1 base; J trimming: 2 bases; junction bases outside the gene matches: 5. The CDR3 sequence is 15 residues long.

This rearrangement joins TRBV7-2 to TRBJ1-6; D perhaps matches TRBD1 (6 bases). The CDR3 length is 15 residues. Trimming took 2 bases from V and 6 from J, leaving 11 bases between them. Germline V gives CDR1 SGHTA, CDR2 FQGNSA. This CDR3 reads CASSLYRAGNSPLHF. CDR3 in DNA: TGTGCCAGCAGCTTATACAGGGCTGGTAATTCACCCCTCCACTTT.

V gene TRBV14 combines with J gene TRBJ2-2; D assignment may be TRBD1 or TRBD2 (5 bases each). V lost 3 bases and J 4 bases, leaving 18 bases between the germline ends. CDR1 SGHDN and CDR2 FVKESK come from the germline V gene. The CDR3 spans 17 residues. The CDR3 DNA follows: TGTGCCAGCAGCCAGACGGGTCAGGGAGCTGGCACCGGGGAGCTGTTTTTT. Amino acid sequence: CASSQTGQGAGTGELFF.

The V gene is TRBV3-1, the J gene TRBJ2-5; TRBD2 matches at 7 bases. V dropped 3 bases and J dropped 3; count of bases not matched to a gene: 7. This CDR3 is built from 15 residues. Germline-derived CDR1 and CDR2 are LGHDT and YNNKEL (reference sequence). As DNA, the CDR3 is TGTGCCAGCAGCCACCTTAGCGCGGGAGAAGAGACCCAGTACTTC. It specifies CASSHLSAGEETQYF.

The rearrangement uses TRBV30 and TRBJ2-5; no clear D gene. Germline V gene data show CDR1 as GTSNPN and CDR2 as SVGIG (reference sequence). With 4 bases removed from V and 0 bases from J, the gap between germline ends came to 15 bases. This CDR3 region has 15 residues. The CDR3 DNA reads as TGTGCCTGGACCTCGCCAGGCGAGTACCAAGAGACCCAGTACTTC. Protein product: CAWTSPGEYQETQYF. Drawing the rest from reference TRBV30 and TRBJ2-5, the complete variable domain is SQTIHQWPATLVQPVGSPLSLECTVEGTSNPNLYWYRQAAGRGLQLLFYSVGIGQISSEVPQNLSASRPQDRQFILSSKKLLLSDSGFYLCAWTSPGEYQETQYFGPGTRLLVL.

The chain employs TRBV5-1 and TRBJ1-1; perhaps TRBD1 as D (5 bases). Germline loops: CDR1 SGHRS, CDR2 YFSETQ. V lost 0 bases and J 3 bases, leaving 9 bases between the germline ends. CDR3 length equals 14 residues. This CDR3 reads CASSLDGGDTEAFF. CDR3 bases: TGCGCCAGCAGCTTGGACGGAGGGGACACTGAAGCTTTCTTT.

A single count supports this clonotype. The CDR3 loop is CASSATSGTEGNEQFF. In DNA, the CDR3 is TGCGCCAGCAGCGCCACTAGCGGGACAGAAGGGAATGAGCAGTTCTTC. V and J are TRBV5-1 and TRBJ2-1, with 10 bases matching TRBD2. CDR1 and CDR2 (germline): SGHRS, YFSETQ. V shed 4 bases, J shed 7 bases, and the junction held 11 bases outside the gene matches. This CDR3 contains 16 residues.